The entry below describes one T cell receptor beta chain. This sample was included in a study of cytomegalovirus exposure and HLA in healthy donors. PCR employed 60 Vbeta and 13 Jbeta primers. The table came from immunoSEQ multiplex PCR; TCRdb's copy has only in-frame clones and leaves some out. This sample's table reports under 200,000 clones. The clonotype comes from a man aged 25 to 40 in good health and CMV-seronegative. The sequencing input was PBMCs.

DNA of the CDR3: TGTGCCAGCAGTTATGCAAGCGGGACCACAGATACGCAGTATTTT. Protein product: CASSYASGTTDTQYF. The rearrangement links TRBV6-5 to TRBJ2-3; TRBD2 aligns across 7 bases. The CDR3 loop spans 15 amino acids. Per germline, CDR1 MNHEY and CDR2 SVGAGI. After removal of 3 bases from V and 2 bases from J, the junction contained 5 bases not matched to a gene.